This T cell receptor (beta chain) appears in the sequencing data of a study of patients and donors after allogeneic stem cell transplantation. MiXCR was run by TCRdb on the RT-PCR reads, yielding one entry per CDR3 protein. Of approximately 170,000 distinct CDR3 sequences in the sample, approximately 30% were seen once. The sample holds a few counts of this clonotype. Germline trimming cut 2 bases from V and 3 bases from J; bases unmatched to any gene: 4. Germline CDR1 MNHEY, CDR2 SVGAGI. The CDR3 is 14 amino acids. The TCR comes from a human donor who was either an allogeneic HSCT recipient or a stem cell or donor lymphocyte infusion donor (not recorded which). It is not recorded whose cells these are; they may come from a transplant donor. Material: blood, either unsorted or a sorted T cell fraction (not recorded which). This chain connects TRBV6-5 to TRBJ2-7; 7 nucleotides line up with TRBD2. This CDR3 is CASSYRSGGYEQYF. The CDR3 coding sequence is TGTGCCAGCAGTTACAGGTCGGGAGGCTACGAGCAGTACTTC.